The 22 T cell receptor beta chains reported below all come from one sample, sequenced in a study of technical replicates of blood from several donors. The protocol was immunoSEQ multiplex PCR, while the TCRdb copy is restricted to in-frame clones and leaves out a portion. Altogether tens of thousands of clones are present, around 94% being singletons, with the ten largest covering approximately 0.25%. The sample taken for sequencing was T cells isolated from PBMCs. These receptors came from a human donor in good health.

The rearrangement links TRBV2 to TRBJ1-2; D not certain. V was trimmed by 1 base and J by 7 bases, leaving 16 bases between them. The CDR3 spans 15 residues. Per germline, CDR1 SNHLY and CDR2 FYNNEI. CDR3 bases: TGTGCCAGCAGTGAAGTCCTCAAGAGGGAAACTGGCTACACCTTC. Amino acid sequence: CASSEVLKRETGYTF.

V and J are TRBV5-6 and TRBJ2-7; a possible D gene is TRBD1 (6 bases). Germline V lookup: CDR1 SGHDT, CDR2 YYEEEE. Trimming left V 4 bases short and J 0 bases short, with 14 bases between. CDR3 length: 15 residues. CDR3 coding DNA: TGTGCCAGCAGCCGTCCCTGGGACAACTCCTACGAGCAGTACTTC. Protein: CASSRPWDNSYEQYF.

V and J are TRBV5-1 and TRBJ2-7; TRBD2 matches 8 bases. J was trimmed by 5 bases and V by 0 bases; bases with no gene match: 4. Germline V gene lookup returns CDR1 SGHRS and CDR2 YFSETQ. CDR3 length: 14 residues. The CDR3 spells CASSLERGNHEQYF. The CDR3 DNA reads TGCGCCAGCAGCTTGGAGCGGGGGAACCACGAGCAGTACTTC.

This chain uses TRBV7-9 with TRBJ1-5; 8 bases agree with TRBD1. V gave up 6 bases and J gave up 6 bases; unmatched junction bases: 1. Germline lookup yields CDR1 SEHNR and CDR2 FQNEAQ (reference sequence). The CDR3 is 12 residues long. This CDR3 reads CASRQGAQPQHF. DNA of the CDR3: TGTGCCAGCAGGCAGGGGGCTCAGCCCCAGCATTTT.

The chain recombines TRBV19 with TRBJ1-3; TRBD1 aligns across 7 bases. The germline CDR1 and CDR2 sequences are LNHDA and SQIVND (reference sequence). This CDR3 is 14 amino acids long. Trimming at V came to 7 bases and at J to 4 bases, leaving 7 bases not matched to a gene. In DNA form, the CDR3 reads TGTGCCAGTACCAAACAGGGGTCCGGAAACACCATATATTTT. Its translation: CASTKQGSGNTIYF.

V is TRBV9 and J is TRBJ1-2; 7 bases are shared with TRBD1. CDR3 length: 15 residues. From germline, CDR1 is SGDLS and CDR2 YYNGEE. V shed 0 bases, J shed 4 bases, and the junction held 6 bases outside the gene matches. CDR3 loop: CASSVEGAQTYGYTF. CDR3 DNA: TGTGCCAGCAGCGTAGAGGGGGCGCAAACCTATGGCTACACCTTC. Filled out from reference TRBV9 and TRBJ1-2, the complete variable domain reads DSGVTQTPKHLITATGQRVTLRCSPRSGDLSVYWYQQSLDQGLQFLIQYYNGEERAKGNILERFSAQQFPDLHSELNLSSLELGDSALYFCASSVEGAQTYGYTFGSGTRLTVV.

As DNA, the CDR3 is TGTGCCAGCAGCTTTTTAGCGGGAGTGGGTGATGAGCAGTTCTTC. It is translated as CASSFLAGVGDEQFF. V usage is TRBV7-2 and J usage is TRBJ2-1; 9 nucleotides line up with TRBD2. V lost 3 bases to trimming and J lost 8 bases; unmatched junction nucleotides: 8. CDR3 length equals 15 residues. CDR1 and CDR2 from the germline V gene are SGHTA and FQGNSA.

The chain carries TRBV5-1 and TRBJ1-3; maybe TRBD1 (6 bases). Per germline, CDR1 SGHRS and CDR2 YFSETQ. V dropped 0 bases and J dropped 1 base, with 11 bases sitting between them. The CDR3 consists of 16 residues. CDR3 DNA sequence: TGCGCCAGCAGCTTGGCTGCCAGGGGATCTGGAAACACCATATATTTT. This codes for CASSLAARGSGNTIYF. Filled out from reference TRBV5-1 and TRBJ1-3, the complete variable domain reads KAGVTQTPRYLIKTRGQQVTLSCSPISGHRSVSWYQQTPGQGLQFLFEYFSETQRNKGNFPGRFSGRQFSNSRSEMNVSTLELGDSALYLCASSLAARGSGNTIYFGEGSWLTVV.

This chain connects TRBV5-1 to TRBJ2-6; 10 bases line up with TRBD1. Germline CDR1 is SGHRS and CDR2 is YFSETQ. J gave up 2 bases and V 0 bases, and 5 bases lay outside the gene matches. This CDR3 contains 18 residues. CDR3 sequence reads: CASSLGTGGATGANVLTF. The CDR3 nucleotides are TGCGCCAGCAGCTTGGGGACAGGGGGGGCTACTGGGGCCAACGTCCTGACTTTC.

The rearrangement links TRBV7-2 to TRBJ2-5, with D maybe TRBD1 (7 bases). V was trimmed by 4 bases and J by 1 base, leaving 10 bases between them. Per germline, CDR1 SGHTA and CDR2 FQGNSA. This CDR3 region has 14 residues. As DNA, the CDR3 is TGTGCCAGCAGCTCTCAGGGGGGCCAAGAGACCCAGTACTTC. Protein sequence: CASSSQGGQETQYF.

The gene calls are TRBV10-1 and TRBJ2-1; 10 nucleotides line up with TRBD2. Per germline, CDR1 WNHNN and CDR2 SYGVQD (reference sequence). Losses at the gene ends were 5 bases for V and 6 bases for J; bases not matched to a gene: 4. This CDR3 is 14 amino acids long. CDR3 residues: CASSNPSGSNEQFF. The CDR3 coding sequence is TGCGCCAGCAGTAACCCTAGCGGGAGCAATGAGCAGTTCTTC.

Points on this clone: The same CDR3 can be traced to other DNA sequences in this sample. The V and J genes are TRBV7-9 and TRBJ2-7; D is unclear. The CDR3 contains 11 residues. Trimming left V 5 bases short and J 4 bases short, with 6 bases between. From germline, CDR1 is SEHNR and CDR2 FQNEAQ (reference sequence). Written as DNA, the CDR3 is TGTGCCAGCAGCCTGAGATACGAGCAGTACTTC. Its protein is CASSLRYEQYF.

This chain uses TRBV10-3 with TRBJ2-7, with TRBD2 matching 12 bases. Per the germline V gene, CDR1 is ENHRY and CDR2 is SYGVKD. CDR3 length: 15 residues. V lost 5 bases to trimming and J lost 2 bases; unmatched junction nucleotides: 4. CDR3 coding DNA: TGTGCCATCAGTCAGACTAGCGGGGGTCCCTACGAGCAGTACTTC. The encoded protein is CAISQTSGGPYEQYF.

This chain connects TRBV5-6 to TRBJ2-6, with D possibly being TRBD2 (6 bases). CDR3 length equals 19 residues. V lost 0 bases and J 4 bases, leaving 20 bases between the germline ends. Germline-derived CDR1 and CDR2 are SGHDT and YYEEEE. The CDR3 sequence: CASSLVGGSSWAGANVLTF. The CDR3 DNA reads TGTGCCAGCAGCTTGGTTGGGGGGAGTTCATGGGCAGGGGCCAACGTCCTGACTTTC.

The V call is TRBV15, the J call TRBJ2-7, with 7 bases lining up with TRBD2. The CDR3 runs to 14 residues. The germline gives CDR1 LNHNV, CDR2 YYDKDF (reference sequence). The junction had 4 bases not matched to a gene; V was cut back by 0 bases and J by 5 bases. The CDR3 coding sequence is TGTGCCACCAGCAGAGACCAGGGAGGGAACGAGCAGTACTTC. It translates to CATSRDQGGNEQYF.

The chain is built from TRBV28 and TRBJ2-7; D is unresolved. CDR1 is MDHEN and CDR2 is SYDVKM in the germline V gene. Trimming pared 4 bases from V and 2 bases from J, leaving 9 bases between. The CDR3 extends over 13 amino acids. CDR3: CASSSQDPYEQYF. The CDR3 DNA reads as TGTGCCAGCAGTTCGCAGGATCCCTACGAGCAGTACTTC.

This clone has just one count. The chain combines TRBV6-1 with TRBJ1-4, with TRBD1 matching over 7 bases. Losses at the gene ends were 3 bases for V and 5 bases for J; bases not matched to a gene: 9. CDR1 is MNHNS and CDR2 is SASEGT in the germline V gene. The CDR3 is 16 amino acids. The CDR3 here is CASSDRSGGKNEKLFF. CDR3 bases: TGTGCCAGCAGTGATAGGTCAGGGGGGAAAAATGAAAAACTGTTTTTT.

The V and J genes are TRBV6-5 and TRBJ2-2, with a weak D call TRBD2 (5 bases). CDR1 and CDR2 from the germline V gene are MNHEY and SVGAGI. V shed 8 bases and J shed 8 bases, with 6 bases lying between them. The CDR3 consists of 10 residues. CDR3 bases: TGTGCCAGCCGAGGGGGGGAGCTGTTTTTT. This translates into CASRGGELFF.

This sequence joins TRBV27 and TRBJ2-7; TRBD2 is a possible D gene (6 bases). CDR1 and CDR2 (germline): MNHEY, SMNVEV (reference sequence). CDR3 length: 15 residues. Trimming shortened V by 7 bases and J by 0 bases, and 16 bases separated the two germline ends. The CDR3 sequence: CASKEQVGSSYEQYF. CDR3 bases: TGTGCCAGCAAAGAGCAGGTCGGGAGCTCCTACGAGCAGTACTTC.

The rearrangement uses TRBV9 and TRBJ2-7; 7 nucleotides agree with TRBD1. The length of the CDR3 is 16 residues. The V segment lost 3 bases and the J segment 1 base; nucleotides outside the gene matches: 10. Germline V gene data show CDR1 as SGDLS and CDR2 as YYNGEE. The CDR3 DNA is TGTGCCAGCAGCGCCTCCGGGACAGTGGATTCCTACGAGCAGTACTTC. Translation gives CASSASGTVDSYEQYF. Using reference TRBV9 and TRBJ2-7 for the parts outside the CDR3, the full variable domain is DSGVTQTPKHLITATGQRVTLRCSPRSGDLSVYWYQQSLDQGLQFLIQYYNGEERAKGNILERFSAQQFPDLHSELNLSSLELGDSALYFCASSASGTVDSYEQYFGPGTRLTVT.

The V gene is TRBV5-8, the J gene TRBJ1-1, with D uncertain. Trimming stripped 6 bases from V and 3 bases from J, with 12 bases between. Per the germline V gene, CDR1 is SGHTS and CDR2 is YDEGEE. The CDR3 covers 13 residues. CDR3 nucleotide sequence: TGTGCCAGCATCAGACGGACTTACACTGAAGCTTTCTTT. Protein: CASIRRTYTEAFF.

This rearrangement joins TRBV7-6 to TRBJ1-2, with 7 bases aligning to TRBD1. Trimming took 5 bases from V and 3 from J; bases not matched to a gene: 9. The CDR3 loop spans 15 amino acids. CDR1 is SGHVS and CDR2 is FNYEAQ in the germline V gene. The CDR3 nucleotides read TGTGCCAGCAGCACTACAGGGGACGGGTACTATGGCTACACCTTC. This codes for CASSTTGDGYYGYTF.